A single sample is the source of the 28 T cell receptor beta chains below, sequenced in a study of blood T cells in healthy people across ages. A second about 6 to 12 cycle PCR used barcoded and J-beta primers. TCRdb ran MiXCR on the 5' RACE reads and lists one entry per CDR3 protein. The sample lists 1.6 million or so distinct CDR3 sequences; 30% to 35% were seen once. Material for sequencing was blood. The receptors were gathered from a woman aged 25 to 39 in good health.

This clonotype was observed a handful of times. The chain joins TRBV4-2 to TRBJ2-1; 9 bases line up with TRBD1. Germline V CDR1 and CDR2: LGHNA, YNFKEQ. The trim removed 2 bases at V and 2 bases at J, leaving 4 bases unmatched. The CDR3 is 16 amino acids. The CDR3 DNA sequence: TGTGCCAGCAGCCAACATCGGGACAGGGCCTACAATGAGCAGTTCTTC. It yields the protein CASSQHRDRAYNEQFF.

The rearrangement uses TRBV20-1 and TRBJ2-7; a weak D match, TRBD2 (6 bases). Germline CDR1 reads DFQATT; CDR2 reads SNEGSKA (reference sequence). The CDR3 spans 14 residues. V lost 3 bases, J lost 2 bases, and 14 bases lay in between. CDR3 in amino acids: CSARVSGLTYEQYF. The DNA for the CDR3 is TGCAGTGCTAGGGTCAGCGGGCTTACCTACGAGCAGTACTTC.

This clonotype was detected many times. The rearrangement uses TRBV20-1 and TRBJ2-3; perhaps D is TRBD1 or TRBD2 (5 bases each). Deletions cut 4 bases from V and 6 bases from J, with 17 bases between. Germline loops: CDR1 DFQATT, CDR2 SNEGSKA (reference sequence). CDR3 length: 14 residues. The CDR3 reads CSAIRDPQHDTQYF. CDR3 sequence (DNA): TGCAGTGCTATACGGGACCCGCAGCACGATACGCAGTATTTT.

The chain uses TRBV13 and TRBJ2-7; D perhaps matches TRBD2 (7 bases). Trimming removed 5 bases at V and 6 bases at J, with 20 bases between. CDR3 length: 15 amino acids. Germline V gene lookup returns CDR1 PRHDT and CDR2 FYEKMQ (reference sequence). As DNA, the CDR3 is TGTGCCAGCAGCCTGAGGGGGGGGCGGCCTGCCGAGCAGTACTTC. Translation: CASSLRGGRPAEQYF.

The chain is built from TRBV20-1 and TRBJ2-5; TRBD2 matches 7 bases. Germline V gene lookup returns CDR1 DFQATT and CDR2 SNEGSKA (reference sequence). This CDR3 is 15 amino acids long. J lost 5 bases, V lost 0 bases, and 9 bases had no gene match. CDR3 sequence (DNA): TGCAGTGCTAGAGATGGAGGACTAGGATGGGAGACCCAGTACTTC. This encodes CSARDGGLGWETQYF.

This clonotype was seen at least ten times. This rearrangement joins TRBV29-1 to TRBJ2-1; 7 positions match TRBD1. Germline CDR1 and CDR2: SQVTM and ANQGSEA. This CDR3 comprises 12 residues. J gave up 7 bases and V 4 bases, and 4 bases lay outside the gene matches. The CDR3 spells CSVVYRGNEQFF. As DNA, the CDR3 is TGCAGCGTTGTTTACAGGGGAAATGAGCAGTTCTTC.

This sequence joins TRBV20-1 and TRBJ2-2; 7 bases match TRBD1. V was clipped by 4 bases and J by 7 bases; unmatched bases: 3. The CDR3 consists of 12 residues. Germline V lookup: CDR1 DFQATT, CDR2 SNEGSKA (reference sequence). The CDR3 coding sequence is TGCAGTGCTACGGACAGGTTCGGGGAGCTGTTTTTT. Encoded protein: CSATDRFGELFF.

In the case of this clonotype: A much larger clone differs by one base, so this may be a read error. This rearrangement joins TRBV12-3 or TRBV12-4 to TRBJ2-5; D might be TRBD2 (7 bases). The CDR3 sequence is 16 residues long. The CDR3 nucleotides read TGTACCAGCAGTCCCCTAGGGCGGGGGCACCAAGAGACCCAGTACTTC. Translation gives CTSSPLGRGHQETQYF.

This clonotype showed up just a few times. The junction differs from germline at one of its ends, possibly a read error. The CDR3 sequence: CATSGDRSASYEQYF. The DNA of the CDR3 is TGTGCCACCAGCGGAGATCGTTCTGCATCCTACGAGCAGTACTTC. The rearrangement uses TRBV15 and TRBJ2-7; D is undetermined. Per germline, CDR1 LNHNV and CDR2 YYDKDF (reference sequence). This CDR3 is built from 15 residues.

This clonotype appeared many times. The V and J genes are TRBV6-5 and TRBJ2-7; D unresolved. Germline V lookup: CDR1 MNHEY, CDR2 SVGAGI. Trimming left V 2 bases short and J 0 bases short, with 5 bases between. The CDR3 is 13 amino acids. CDR3 sequence (DNA): TGTGCCAGCAGTTACAGCAACTCCTACGAGCAGTACTTC. It yields the protein CASSYSNSYEQYF.

The rearrangement links TRBV7-3 to TRBJ2-4; D is undetermined. The tail of the sequence fits TRBJ2-7 better, so the J call may be wrong. The CDR3 covers 14 residues. Germline-derived CDR1 and CDR2 are SGHTA and FQGTGA. As DNA, the CDR3 is TGTGCCAGCAGCTTAGGCCTTACATACTACGAGCAGTACTTC. Translated, it gives CASSLGLTYYEQYF.

This clonotype was counted between two and nine times. The chain recombines TRBV20-1 with TRBJ1-5; TRBD1 agrees at 8 bases. The CDR3 is 13 residues long. With 3 bases clipped from V and 6 bases from J, the junction kept 4 bases outside the gene matches. Germline V CDR1 and CDR2: DFQATT, SNEGSKA (reference sequence). CDR3 protein: CSASAGGFQPQHF. Written as DNA, the CDR3 is TGCAGTGCTAGTGCAGGGGGCTTTCAGCCCCAGCATTTT.

This clonotype turned up a few times. The chain links TRBV27 to TRBJ1-5; D may be TRBD1 (5 bases). Germline loops: CDR1 MNHEY, CDR2 SMNVEV (reference sequence). Trimming left V 7 bases short and J 2 bases short, with 12 bases between. The CDR3 consists of 14 residues. The CDR3 DNA sequence: TGTGCCAGCAATCCCGTGGGGGGCAATCAGCCCCAGCATTTT. Translated, it gives CASNPVGGNQPQHF.

This clonotype was recorded once. The chain recombines TRBV12-3 or TRBV12-4 with TRBJ1-2, with D possibly matching TRBD1 (6 bases). V was clipped by 6 bases and J by 4 bases, with 21 bases between them. The CDR3 sequence is 16 residues long. Here the CDR3 DNA reads TGTGCCAGCAGCCTACTGACAGGCGGTAGAAGCTATGGCTACACCTTC. Protein: CASSLLTGGRSYGYTF.

The chain links TRBV7-2 to TRBJ2-5; TRBD1 might be the D (5 bases). The CDR3 sequence is 12 residues long. V dropped 1 base and J dropped 12 bases, with 12 bases sitting between them. The germline V gene encodes CDR1 SGHTA and CDR2 FQGNSA. The CDR3 nucleotides read TGTGCCAGCAGCTTAGGGGGCCCTACAGAGTACTTC. This codes for CASSLGGPTEYF.

V and J are TRBV5-1 and TRBJ2-1; D gene unclear. This CDR3 has 16 residues. Trimming removed 0 bases at V and 2 bases at J, with 12 bases between. Germline V lookup: CDR1 SGHRS, CDR2 YFSETQ. The CDR3 nucleotides are TGCGCCAGCAGCTTGGACGGCCACACAACCTACAATGAGCAGTTCTTC. This sequence encodes CASSLDGHTTYNEQFF.

The V and J genes are TRBV9 and TRBJ1-4; a weak D match, TRBD1 (6 bases). This CDR3 spans 14 amino acids. Germline CDR1 reads SGDLS; CDR2 reads YYNGEE. Trimming took off 2 bases at V and 7 bases at J, with 12 bases between the two ends. This CDR3 is CASSVSGASEKLFF. CDR3 in DNA: TGTGCCAGCAGCGTGTCGGGGGCGAGTGAAAAACTGTTTTTT.

The CDR3 region has the DNA TGCGCCAGCAGCCAAGACCCCACAGGGACCGGTAAGAACACTGAAGCTTTCTTT. This gives the protein CASSQDPTGTGKNTEAFF. J is TRBJ1-1 and V is TRBV4-1; tentative D call: TRBD1 (6 bases). V was clipped by 0 bases and J by 1 base, with 18 bases between them. Germline assignment: CDR1 MGHRA and CDR2 YSYEKL. The CDR3 spans 18 residues.

A remark on this clonotype: A junction end diverges from the germline sequence, so it may reflect a read error. The rearrangement links TRBV4-1 to TRBJ2-5, with a tentative D call TRBD1 (6 bases). Germline CDR1 reads MGHRA; CDR2 reads YSYEKL. The length of the CDR3 is 17 residues. CDR3: CACSQDRRTALQETQYF. CDR3 nucleotide sequence: TGCGCCTGCAGCCAAGATCGAAGGACAGCCTTGCAAGAGACCCAGTACTTC.

The rearrangement links TRBV11-2 to TRBJ2-3; no firm D call. Trimming pared 6 bases from V and 6 bases from J, leaving 13 bases between. Germline V gives CDR1 SGHAT, CDR2 FQNNGV. This CDR3 is built from 13 residues. The CDR3 loop reads CASSADLGDTQYF. DNA for the CDR3: TGTGCCAGCAGTGCGGATTTGGGGGATACGCAGTATTTT.

The chain employs TRBV20-1 and TRBJ2-5, with 7 bases fitting TRBD2. This CDR3 has 14 amino acids. CDR1 is DFQATT, CDR2 SNEGSKA, per germline (reference sequence). V gave up 3 bases and J gave up 2 bases; unmatched junction bases: 6. CDR3 residues: CSARMGLPQETQYF. In DNA, the CDR3 is TGCAGTGCTAGGATGGGACTACCACAAGAGACCCAGTACTTC.

The CDR3 region is CASSSDRDTGELFF. The CDR3 DNA is TGTGCCAGCAGCTCGGACAGAGACACCGGGGAGCTGTTTTTT. The chain is built from TRBV12-3 or TRBV12-4 and TRBJ2-2, with D possibly matching TRBD1 (6 bases). The CDR3 extends over 14 amino acids. Trimming removed 6 bases at V and 3 bases at J, with 11 bases between.

This clonotype came up a few times. V gene TRBV12-3 or TRBV12-4 combines with J gene TRBJ1-1; no reliable D call. V was clipped by 6 bases and J by 3 bases, with 14 bases between them. The CDR3 is 14 residues long. This CDR3 is CASRPRKQDTEAFF. The CDR3 coding sequence is TGTGCCAGCAGGCCGAGAAAGCAGGACACTGAAGCTTTCTTT.

This clonotype was observed a handful of times. This rearrangement joins TRBV20-1 to TRBJ1-1; perhaps TRBD1 as D (5 bases). The CDR3 runs 13 residues. V was shortened by 7 bases and J by 0 bases, with 12 bases between the two germline ends. CDR1 DFQATT and CDR2 SNEGSKA come from the germline V gene (reference sequence). The CDR3 loop reads CSVTDTLNTEAFF. CDR3 DNA sequence: TGCAGTGTCACGGACACGCTGAACACTGAAGCTTTCTTT.

V is TRBV20-1 and J is TRBJ2-2; TRBD1 matches at 9 bases. The J segment lost 5 bases and the V segment lost 5 bases, leaving 3 bases of the junction unmatched. The CDR3 is 13 residues long. Germline lookup yields CDR1 DFQATT and CDR2 SNEGSKA (reference sequence). Here the CDR3 DNA reads TGCAGTGCTTACAGGGGGCGGACCGGGGAGCTGTTTTTT. Residues: CSAYRGRTGELFF.

Notes on this clonotype: One end of the junction is discordant with germline, which a read error may explain. The rearrangement joins TRBV6-1 to TRBJ2-7; no definite D call. The germline V gene has CDR1 MNHNS and CDR2 SASEGT. This CDR3 contains 13 residues. The CDR3 region has the DNA TGTGCCGGCAGTGTAGTCAGCTCCTACGAGCAGTACTTC. Translating it yields CAGSVVSSYEQYF.

V gene TRBV28 combines with J gene TRBJ2-7; no firm D call. From germline, CDR1 is MDHEN and CDR2 SYDVKM. V lost 1 base, J lost 5 bases, and 15 bases lay in between. The CDR3 runs to 15 residues. The CDR3 loop reads CASSLYKRVLNEQYF. In DNA, the CDR3 is TGTGCCAGCAGTTTATATAAAAGGGTTCTGAACGAGCAGTACTTC.

V usage is TRBV18 and J usage is TRBJ2-7; 7 nucleotides agree with TRBD1. Germline-derived CDR1 and CDR2 are KGHSH and LQKENI. CDR3 size: 14 residues. The V segment lost 6 bases and the J segment 3 bases; nucleotides outside the gene matches: 8. The CDR3 loop is CASSPGQNNYEQYF. The CDR3 nucleotides read TGTGCCAGCTCGCCGGGACAGAATAACTACGAGCAGTACTTC. Supplemented by reference TRBV18 and TRBJ2-7, the full variable domain reads NAGVMQNPRHLVRRRGQEARLRCSPMKGHSHVYWYRQLPEEGLKFMVYLQKENIIDESGMPKERFSAEFPKEGPSILRIQQVVRGDSAAYFCASSPGQNNYEQYFGPGTRLTVT.